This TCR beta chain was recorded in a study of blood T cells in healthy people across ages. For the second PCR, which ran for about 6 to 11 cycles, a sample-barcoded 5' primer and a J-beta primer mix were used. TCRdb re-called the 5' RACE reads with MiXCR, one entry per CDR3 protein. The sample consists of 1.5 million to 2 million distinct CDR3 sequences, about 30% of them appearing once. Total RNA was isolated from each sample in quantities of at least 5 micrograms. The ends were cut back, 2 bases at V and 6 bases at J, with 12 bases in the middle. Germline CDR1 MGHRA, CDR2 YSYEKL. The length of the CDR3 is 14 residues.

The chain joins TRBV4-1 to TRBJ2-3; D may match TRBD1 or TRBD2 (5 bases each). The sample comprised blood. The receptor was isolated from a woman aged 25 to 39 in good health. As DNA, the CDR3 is TGCGCCAGCAGCCAAAATCAGGGAGAGGATACGCAGTATTTT. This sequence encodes CASSQNQGEDTQYF.